This T cell receptor beta chain was profiled in a study of blood T cell repertoires in COVID-19. The CDR3 spans 16 residues. Germline V gene sequence: CDR1 MNHEY, CDR2 SVGAGI. J lost 5 bases, V lost 2 bases, and 10 bases had no gene match. Repertoires were generated with immunoSEQ multiplex PCR, while TCRdb's copy carries only in-frame clones and drops some. The repertoire holds roughly 68,000 clones, with around 80% as singletons. This clone is labeled as medium-sized. Sequenced input: peripheral blood. The chain carries TRBV6-5 and TRBJ1-2; 8 nucleotides line up with TRBD1. The receptor was isolated from a human donor in a cohort sampled during active COVID-19. DNA of the CDR3: TGTGCCAGCAGTTACATACGAACAGGGGGGGCATATGGCTACACCTTC. Amino acids: CASSYIRTGGAYGYTF.